The 24 T cell receptor beta chains in this list originate from one sample, sequenced in a study of spatial heterogeneity in lung cancer. Documented time point: sample taken at primary tumor resection. Sequencing covered unsorted whole RNA taken from tumor, nontumor lung or frozen PBMC. TCRdb re-called the 5' RACE reads through MiXCR, storing one row per CDR3 protein. The table records approximately 92,000 distinct CDR3 sequences, 10% to 15% of them present only once. The sequenced sample was PBMCs, obtained at surgery. Every receptor here comes from a male donor with early-stage non-small cell lung cancer.

In DNA, the CDR3 is TGTGCCAGCAGTCCGACCCCGACTAGACCACACCAGACCCAGTACTTC. Translation: CASSPTPTRPHQTQYF. This chain uses TRBV27 with TRBJ2-5, with D perhaps TRBD2 (6 bases). The CDR3 is 16 residues long. The V gene's germline CDR1 is MNHEY and CDR2 SMNVEV (reference sequence). The V end was cut by 5 bases, the J end by 6 bases, with 22 bases between.

The V and J genes are TRBV7-8 and TRBJ2-5; TRBD1 aligns across 7 bases. Germline CDR1 is SGHVS and CDR2 is FQNEAQ. The junction had 6 bases not matched to a gene; V was cut back by 4 bases and J by 1 base. The CDR3 loop spans 15 amino acids. In nucleotides, the CDR3 is TGTGCCAGCAGCTCACTCTACAGGGGCCAAGAGACCCAGTACTTC. This encodes CASSSLYRGQETQYF.

This rearrangement joins TRBV4-3 to TRBJ1-2; no definite D call. This CDR3 contains 14 residues. V was shortened by 0 bases and J by 2 bases, with 7 bases between the two germline ends. The germline gives CDR1 LGHNA, CDR2 YSLEER. This CDR3 reads CASSQDTANYGYTF. CDR3 in DNA: TGCGCCAGCAGCCAAGATACAGCAAACTATGGCTACACCTTC.

This clonotype was detected only a few times. J is TRBJ1-2 and V is TRBV5-1; TRBD1 might be the D (5 bases). The germline gives CDR1 SGHRS, CDR2 YFSETQ. This CDR3 has 14 residues. With 1 base removed from V and 4 bases from J, the gap between germline ends came to 11 bases. The CDR3 is CASSLQGEIYGYTF. In nucleotides, the CDR3 is TGCGCCAGCAGCTTGCAGGGAGAGATCTATGGCTACACCTTC.

The chain combines TRBV7-2 with TRBJ1-5; 7 bases fit TRBD1. Germline V lookup: CDR1 SGHTA, CDR2 FQGNSA. The V segment lost 0 bases and the J segment 5 bases; nucleotides outside the gene matches: 7. This CDR3 region has 16 residues. The CDR3 reads CASSLAVTGIHQPQHF. The CDR3 DNA reads as TGTGCCAGCAGCTTAGCGGTGACAGGGATCCATCAGCCCCAGCATTTT.

At least ten counts were recorded for this clonotype. The rearrangement links TRBV6-1 to TRBJ2-6; 8 bases fit TRBD1. CDR1 MNHNS and CDR2 SASEGT come from the germline V gene. The V gene end was trimmed by 7 bases and the J gene end by 2 bases; junction bases not matched to a gene: 7. This CDR3 is built from 16 residues. The CDR3 nucleotides are TGTGCCAGCACCCGGACAGGGCACGCTGGGGCCAACGTCCTGACTTTC. It encodes CASTRTGHAGANVLTF.

There are many counts of this clonotype. The rearrangement links TRBV5-6 to TRBJ2-7; TRBD1 matches 11 bases. CDR3 size: 16 residues. Germline CDR1 SGHDT, CDR2 YYEEEE. Unmatched junction bases numbered 5, after V lost 0 bases and J lost 3 bases. CDR3 loop: CASSLGGTGGLYEQYF. The CDR3, as DNA: TGTGCCAGCAGCTTGGGAGGGACAGGGGGTCTCTACGAGCAGTACTTC.

This clonotype came up a few times. The rearrangement joins TRBV6-2 or TRBV6-3 to TRBJ1-5; the D gene is possibly TRBD1 (5 bases). Trimming shortened V by 5 bases and J by 3 bases, and 14 bases separated the two germline ends. CDR1 is MNHEY and CDR2 is SVGEGT in the germline V gene. The length of the CDR3 is 15 residues. The CDR3 nucleotides read TGTGCCAGCAGTGTTTGGGGGAACAACAATCAGCCCCAGCATTTT. This encodes CASSVWGNNNQPQHF.

V usage is TRBV14 and J usage is TRBJ2-3; D remains ambiguous. The CDR3 is made up of 17 amino acids. Trimming left V 4 bases short and J 1 base short, with 18 bases between. Germline values: CDR1 SGHDN, CDR2 FVKESK. The CDR3 DNA reads TGTGCCAGCAGCCCTTTTGGACCCCGGCGAGGCACAGATACGCAGTATTTT. Translating gives CASSPFGPRRGTDTQYF. The full variable domain, with the rest looked up from reference TRBV14 and TRBJ2-3, is EAGVTQFPSHSVIEKGQTVTLRCDPISGHDNLYWYRRVMGKEIKFLLHFVKESKQDESGMPNNRFLAERTGGTYSTLKVQPAELEDSGVYFCASSPFGPRRGTDTQYFGPGTRLTVL.

This clonotype came up a few times. The rearrangement uses TRBV20-1 and TRBJ2-7; no definite D call. This CDR3 contains 13 residues. V shed 1 base and J shed 7 bases, with 14 bases lying between them. Germline V gives CDR1 DFQATT, CDR2 SNEGSKA (reference sequence). The CDR3 protein is CSARVPAEREQYF. In nucleotides, the CDR3 is TGCAGTGCTAGAGTACCCGCTGAAAGGGAGCAGTACTTC.

This clonotype appeared a few times. The chain joins TRBV28 to TRBJ1-5, with D unclear. The CDR3 length is 17 residues. Germline CDR1 MDHEN, CDR2 SYDVKM. V dropped 6 bases and J dropped 2 bases, with 20 bases sitting between them. Written as DNA, the CDR3 is TGTGCCAGCAGGGGTCACCCAACGAAAATCCGCAATCAGCCCCAGCATTTT. It specifies CASRGHPTKIRNQPQHF.

This clonotype was picked up many times. The CDR3 region is CASSTEVGIETQYF. DNA for the CDR3: TGTGCCAGCAGCACAGAAGTCGGCATAGAGACCCAGTACTTC. The chain uses TRBV7-2 and TRBJ2-5; D uncertain. This CDR3 comprises 14 residues. The ends were cut back, 5 bases at V and 4 bases at J, with 14 bases in the middle. Per germline, CDR1 SGHTA and CDR2 FQGNSA.

This clonotype has ten or more counts. The chain has TRBV5-1 and TRBJ2-1, with D possibly matching TRBD2 (6 bases). Deletions cut 0 bases from V and 2 bases from J, with 12 bases between. This CDR3 comprises 16 residues. Germline V gene sequence: CDR1 SGHRS, CDR2 YFSETQ. In DNA form, the CDR3 reads TGCGCCAGCAGCTTGGCCGGACGGACTACCTACAATGAGCAGTTCTTC. Residues: CASSLAGRTTYNEQFF.

The rearrangement joins TRBV6-2 or TRBV6-3 to TRBJ2-6; D is uncertain. Between the trimmed V and J ends, which lost 0 bases and 5 bases, there was a span of 11 bases. The CDR3 covers 16 residues. Germline-derived CDR1 and CDR2 are MNHEY and SVGEGT. CDR3 nucleotides: TGTGCCAGCAGTTACTCGGCGGCTGTTAGGGCCAACGTCCTGACTTTC. It translates to CASSYSAAVRANVLTF.

CDR3 sequence: CATSGRATYNEQFF. Here the CDR3 DNA reads TGTGCTACTAGCGGGAGGGCTACCTACAATGAGCAGTTCTTC. The V call is TRBV19, the J call TRBJ2-1; 13 positions match TRBD2. Germline CDR1 reads LNHDA; CDR2 reads SQIVND (reference sequence). This CDR3 region has 14 residues. Combining the CDR3 with reference TRBV19 and TRBJ2-1 gives the whole variable domain DGGITQSPKYLFRKEGQNVTLSCEQNLNHDAMYWYRQDPGQGLRLIYYSQIVNDFQKGDIAEGYSVSREKKESFPLTVTSAQKNPTAFYLCATSGRATYNEQFFGPGTRLTVL.

This clonotype was observed at least ten times. The chain uses TRBV7-9 and TRBJ1-5; no firm D call. The CDR3 contains 14 residues. With 5 bases removed from V and 2 bases from J, the gap between germline ends came to 10 bases. Germline V lookup: CDR1 SEHNR, CDR2 FQNEAQ (reference sequence). The CDR3 DNA reads as TGTGCCAGCAGCCCGTCCGGGGGCAATCAGCCCCAGCATTTT. Amino acids: CASSPSGGNQPQHF.

This chain connects TRBV7-2 to TRBJ2-7; a weak D match, TRBD1 (7 bases). The CDR3 is 14 residues long. Germline V gives CDR1 SGHTA, CDR2 FQGNSA. V lost 5 bases and J 0 bases, leaving 11 bases between the germline ends. CDR3 bases: TGTGCCAGCAGCGGGCGGGACAGCTCCTACGAGCAGTACTTC. Encoded protein: CASSGRDSSYEQYF.

The chain joins TRBV7-2 to TRBJ1-5, with 7 bases identical to TRBD1. The ends lost 4 bases at V and 7 bases at J; junction bases unmatched: 4. Germline CDR1 is SGHTA and CDR2 is FQGNSA. The CDR3 sequence is 13 residues long. The CDR3 loop reads CASSSDRVQPQHF. The CDR3 nucleotides read TGTGCCAGCAGCTCCGACAGGGTCCAGCCCCAGCATTTT.

There are a few counts of this clonotype. This chain joins TRBV6-2 or TRBV6-3 and TRBJ2-3, with 11 bases aligning to TRBD2. The CDR3 totals 17 residues. The germline CDR1 and CDR2 sequences are MNHEY and SVGEGT. With 0 bases clipped from V and 5 bases from J, the junction kept 7 bases outside the gene matches. The CDR3 DNA reads as TGTGCCAGCAGTTACTCGCCTAGCGGGAGGTATGGAGATACGCAGTATTTT. Its protein is CASSYSPSGRYGDTQYF.

This clonotype was seen more than once but under ten times. In DNA form, the CDR3 reads TGTGCCAGCAGTGAAGCGTCCGGGGGGCAGCCCCAGCATTTT. Translating it yields CASSEASGGQPQHF. The chain joins TRBV6-1 to TRBJ1-5; D is possibly TRBD1 (5 bases). CDR3 length equals 14 residues. V lost 0 bases to trimming and J lost 7 bases, with 10 bases between them. The germline CDR1 and CDR2 sequences are MNHNS and SASEGT.

This clonotype was observed many times. V usage is TRBV6-2 or TRBV6-3 and J usage is TRBJ2-6, with TRBD1 matching 9 bases. Per germline, CDR1 MNHEY and CDR2 SVGEGT. With 4 bases clipped from V and 2 bases from J, the junction kept 6 bases outside the gene matches. CDR3 length equals 17 residues. CDR3 in DNA: TGTGCCAGCAGTTCCGGACAGGGGACGGCTGGGGCCAACGTCCTGACTTTC. It codes for CASSSGQGTAGANVLTF.

This clonotype appeared many times. The CDR3, as DNA: TGTGCCAGCAGTGAACCGGGACTGTATTACAATGAGCAGTTCTTC. It codes for CASSEPGLYYNEQFF. The chain carries TRBV12-3 or TRBV12-4 and TRBJ2-1, with D possibly matching TRBD2 (6 bases). The germline V and J ends were trimmed by 5 bases and 4 bases, with 15 bases remaining between them. The CDR3 totals 15 residues.

This clonotype was recorded at least ten times. The chain carries TRBV27 and TRBJ2-2; 8 nucleotides agree with TRBD1. Germline CDR1 is MNHEY and CDR2 is SMNVEV (reference sequence). The CDR3 is made up of 14 amino acids. J lost 7 bases, V lost 7 bases, and 8 bases had no gene match. This CDR3 is CASKVRGQGGELFF. The DNA for the CDR3 is TGTGCCAGCAAAGTCAGGGGGCAGGGCGGGGAGCTGTTTTTT.

The CDR3 DNA is TGTGCCAGCAGAACCGGGGACAGACAGTTCTTC. It translates to CASRTGDRQFF. This rearrangement joins TRBV28 to TRBJ2-1; 7 nucleotides line up with TRBD1. Per the germline V gene, CDR1 is MDHEN and CDR2 is SYDVKM. V lost 6 bases to trimming and J lost 13 bases; unmatched junction nucleotides: 6. The CDR3 covers 11 residues.